What follows is one T cell receptor beta chain and its context. This clonotype was found many times. Its antigen is unknown. Within one base of it there is no much larger clone, and no base qualities were kept. This entry comes from a study of T cells in Graves' hyperthyroidism and ophthalmopathy (dated by TCRdb to about 2019). Study-level background: Peripheral blood samples were taken at the time of initial diagnosis, prior to any treatment. The approximately 98 discovery patients were randomly divided into training and test sets at a 7:3 ratio. The paper reports TCR Vbeta CDR3 sequencing of approximately 130 peripheral blood samples: around 45 ophthalmopathy, under 80 hyperthyroidism and around 17 progressor patients. The study also compared thyroid tissue and blood T-cell repertoires from more than five Graves' hyperthyroidism patients. Whether ophthalmopathy could be predicted prospectively was tested in an independent validation cohort made up of about 20 hyperthyroidism patients plus 17 patients who later progressed to ophthalmopathy. Once sampling was done, hyperthyroidism patients were given methimazole at a starting dose of 30 mg daily, whereas ophthalmopathy patients were given high-dose intravenous methylprednisolone. TCR V-J signatures able to tell the groups apart were searched for in a discovery cohort of approximately 95 patients, of whom over 40 had Graves' ophthalmopathy and around 56 had stable Graves' hyperthyroidism. Summary of the overall study and its limitations: No statistical method was used to fix the sample size in advance, and group allocation was not hidden from the investigators. In cross-validation, a model built on a 13 V-J signature told ophthalmopathy apart from stable hyperthyroidism with approximately 90% sensitivity and 81% to 82% specificity, and in testing the same model reached 80%/75%. During validation, the model predicted progression to ophthalmopathy a median of about 6.5 months ahead of onset, with roughly 65% sensitivity and almost 75% specificity. Blood samples also contained most of the expanded thyroid clonotypes (frequency above 0.001), which suggests that blood repertoires may reflect thyroid immune responses.

Moderately to severely active disease, a Clinical Activity Score of at least 3, a NOSPECS grade of at least 4, and a duration under 3 months were present in ophthalmopathy patients. The study excluded patients with uncontrolled infections, other autoimmune diseases, pregnancy or lactation. Diagnoses were based on clinical symptoms, serum thyroxine and TRAb, thyroid ultrasound and orbital computed tomography. PBMCs were isolated from approximately 10 ml of fresh peripheral blood by Ficoll-Paque density gradient centrifugation. Total RNA was extracted with Trizol reagent, and quality was checked on an Agilent 2100 Bioanalyzer. TCR beta CDR3 regions were amplified from RNA transcripts. For the first round of RT-PCR on the TCR CDR3, the HTBI primer set was used together with the Qiagen OneStep RT-PCR kit. Libraries were constructed in a second round of multiplex PCR, after which size selection and purification were performed. Paired-end sequencing of the libraries was performed with 100 bp reads on an Illumina HiSeq2000. On the study's bioinformatics: SOAPnuke was used to process the raw data, with reads discarded if the reads contained adapters or uncalled bases, had a mean Phred below 15, or lacked an exact constant-primer or identifier match. COPE v1.2.5 was used to merge high-quality paired reads, and clonotypes were defined as unique nucleotide sequences. MiTCR v1.1 was used to align clonotypes to the IMGT TRBV, TRBD and TRBJ reference segments. Only V-J combinations with frequency above 0.0001, covering 99.2% of repertoires, were analysed. A TCS score was defined as the ratio between F50 (clonal expansion) and ExV (chaos), using BLOSUM62-based TCRdist between CDR3 peptides within each V-J. Welch's t-statistics and random forest reduced approximately 520 V-J features to some 14, which were used in a naive Bayes classifier (R e1071). The public reads were reprocessed in TCRdb via fastp at Q25 and MiXCR, keeping in-frame beta chains. Each CDR3 protein gets just one entry, which takes the most common genes and DNA from the rows behind it. The V and J calls, along with clone size, are taken from TCRdb and not from the paper's own processing. The sample table contains approximately 300,000 distinct CDR3 sequences; only one count was recorded for about 18% of them. Clones ranked in the top ten supply roughly 50% of the sample.

Input material: blood. This TCR came from a woman aged 55 to 70 with Graves' ophthalmopathy.

This receptor has the CDR3 CASSLLGHTRGNEKLFF. The sequenced DNA: TGTGCCAGCAGTTTATTGGGACACACAAGGGGGAATGAAAAACTGTTTTTT. Recombination connected TRBV28 to TRBJ1-4, and perhaps TRBD1 as D gene, on 6 matching bases. The CDR3 covers 17 residues, taking in both the cysteine and the phenylalanine. Only CDR3 DNA is held: 51 bases, read in frame from base 1. The V end loses 1 base and the J end loses 5 bases, and a stretch of 17 bases separates them. Sequences MDHEN (CDR1) and SYDVKM (CDR2) are obtained from the germline V gene.